This entry lists 2 T cell receptor beta chains sequenced from one sample in a study of T cell responses to AZD1222 COVID-19 vaccine. The table came from immunoSEQ multiplex PCR; TCRdb's copy has only in-frame clones and leaves some out. Altogether around 140,000 clones are present, 90% to 95% being singletons, with the ten largest covering 12%. The specimen comprised peripheral blood, sampled after recovery from COVID-19. The source of these receptors is an adult who had recovered from COVID-19.

V usage is TRBV13 and J usage is TRBJ2-5, with 8 bases fitting TRBD1. Germline lookup yields CDR1 PRHDT and CDR2 FYEKMQ (reference sequence). Unmatched junction bases numbered 2, after V lost 3 bases and J lost 5 bases. CDR3 length: 13 residues. CDR3 region: CASSLTGAETQYF. For the CDR3, the DNA is TGTGCCAGCAGCTTGACAGGGGCTGAGACCCAGTACTTC.

CDR3 amino acids: CASSFRDRSTDTQYF. In DNA form, the CDR3 reads TGCGCCAGCAGCTTCCGGGACAGAAGCACAGATACGCAGTATTTT. This chain uses TRBV5-1 with TRBJ2-3, with 7 bases fitting TRBD1. CDR1 and CDR2 (germline): SGHRS, YFSETQ. The CDR3 runs to 15 residues. After removal of 2 bases from V and 0 bases from J, the junction contained 3 bases not matched to a gene.